This TCR beta chain was recovered during a study of T cell responses to AZD1222 COVID-19 vaccine. General study points: Seropositive status at baseline applied to only five to seven AZD1222 recipients. A rise in Spike-specific TCR breadth and depth followed two AZD1222 doses. White British people made up most donors, females outnumbered males, and clonal diversity was possibly underestimated.

The CDR3 extends over 13 amino acids. Germline V lookup: CDR1 SGHRS, CDR2 YFSETQ. V lost 2 bases and J lost 5, with 7 bases in between. Only in-frame clones appear in the TCRdb table, and some are missing; sequencing was by immunoSEQ multiplex PCR. The profile shows about 110,000 clones, roughly 90% of them singletons. A word on this clone: Its antigen is still unknown.

Second-dose schedules of about 4 or about 12 weeks were combined. The sample in question was peripheral blood, obtained 28 days after the second AZD1222 dose. This clonotype originated in an adult who received the AZD1222 COVID-19 vaccine. The chain carries TRBV5-1 and TRBJ2-2; D not resolved. The CDR3 protein is CASSFPPTGELFF. CDR3 nucleotide sequence: TGCGCCAGCAGCTTTCCCCCGACCGGGGAGCTGTTTTTT.